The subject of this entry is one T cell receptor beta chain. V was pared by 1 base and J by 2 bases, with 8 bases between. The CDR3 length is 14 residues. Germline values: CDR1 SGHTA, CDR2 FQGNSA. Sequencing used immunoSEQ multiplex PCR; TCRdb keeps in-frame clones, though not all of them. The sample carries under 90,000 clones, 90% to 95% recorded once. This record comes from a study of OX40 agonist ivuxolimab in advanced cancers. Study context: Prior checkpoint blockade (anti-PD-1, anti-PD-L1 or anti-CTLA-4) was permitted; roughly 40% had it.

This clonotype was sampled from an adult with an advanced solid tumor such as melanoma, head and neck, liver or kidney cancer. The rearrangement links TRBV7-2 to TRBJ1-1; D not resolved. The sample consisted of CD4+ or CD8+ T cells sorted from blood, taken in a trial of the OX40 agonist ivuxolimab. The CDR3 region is CASSLDPPNTEAFF. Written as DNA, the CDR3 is TGTGCCAGCAGCTTAGACCCACCTAACACTGAAGCTTTCTTT.